The subject of this entry is one T cell receptor beta chain. Antigen unknown. Assay: immunoSEQ multiplex PCR; the TCRdb copy retains only in-frame clones and omits some. The sample holds about 100,000 clones, around 80% seen once. The source of the sample is a study of OX40 agonist ivuxolimab in advanced cancers. Study conclusions and caveats: At 0.1 to 3.0 mg/kg, CD4+ and CD8+ blood T cells expanded clonally by week 6.

CDR1 is SGHDT and CDR2 is YYEEEE in the germline V gene. The CDR3 length is 17 residues. The V segment lost 1 base and the J segment 0 bases; nucleotides outside the gene matches: 7. The sequences come from CD4+ or CD8+ T cells sorted from blood, collected in a trial of the OX40 agonist ivuxolimab. The V and J genes are TRBV5-6 and TRBJ2-5; TRBD2 matches at 9 bases. This clonotype was obtained from an adult with an advanced solid tumor such as melanoma, head and neck, liver or kidney cancer. The CDR3 sequence is CASSLRRTSAYQETQYF. CDR3 bases: TGTGCCAGCAGCTTGCGCCGGACTAGCGCCTACCAAGAGACCCAGTACTTC.